The 23 T cell receptor beta chains below all came from one sample that was sequenced in a study of T cells after yellow fever vaccination. In TCRdb, the 5' RACE reads were re-called with MiXCR into one record per CDR3 protein. Seen here are 500,000 to 550,000 distinct CDR3 sequences, 21% observed once, and the top ten hold roughly a sixth. Sample: PBMCs, taken around 3 weeks after the first yellow fever vaccination. Every receptor here comes from a man younger than 30 who received the YFV17D yellow fever vaccine.

The chain employs TRBV11-2 and TRBJ2-7; no firm D call. Germline V gene lookup returns CDR1 SGHAT and CDR2 FQNNGV. Deletions cut 1 base from V and 4 bases from J, with 11 bases between. This CDR3 contains 14 residues. The CDR3 bases are TGTGCCAGCAGCTTAGCCGGCAAACCTTACGAGCAGTACGTC. Encoded protein: CASSLAGKPYEQYV.

This chain links TRBV5-1 with TRBJ1-1; the D gene is possibly TRBD1 (6 bases). The CDR3 totals 15 residues. Germline CDR1 is SGHRS and CDR2 is YFSETQ. V lost 9 bases, J lost 3 bases, and 21 bases lay in between. CDR3 DNA: TGCGCCACCACCCGGACCCCGGGGGCGTACACTGAAGCTTTCTTT. Protein: CATTRTPGAYTEAFF. The full variable domain, in which reference TRBV5-1 and TRBJ1-1 provide the parts outside the CDR3, is KAGVTQTPRYLIKTRGQQVTLSCSPISGHRSVSWYQQTPGQGLQFLFEYFSETQRNKGNFPGRFSGRQFSNSRSEMNVSTLELGDSALYLCATTRTPGAYTEAFFGQGTRLTVV.

V usage is TRBV27 and J usage is TRBJ2-3; D is possibly TRBD1 or TRBD2 (6 bases each). Trimming took off 7 bases at V and 2 bases at J, with 16 bases between the two ends. Germline lookup yields CDR1 MNHEY and CDR2 SMNVEV (reference sequence). The CDR3 spans 15 residues. The CDR3 reads CASMSRGPHTDTQYF. The CDR3 nucleotides are TGTGCCAGCATGAGCCGGGGGCCTCACACAGATACGCAGTATTTT.

The rearrangement uses TRBV6-2 or TRBV6-3 and TRBJ2-7; D ambiguous. This CDR3 has 13 amino acids. Trimming left V 4 bases short and J 0 bases short, with 7 bases between. In germline, CDR1 is MNHEY, CDR2 SVGEGT. The chain's CDR3 is CASSSPVSYEQYF. Written as DNA, the CDR3 is TGTGCCAGCAGTTCACCGGTCTCCTACGAGCAGTACTTC.

Only one count was recorded for this clonotype. The chain is built from TRBV30 and TRBJ2-7; 11 bases line up with TRBD2. CDR3 length equals 16 residues. The J segment lost 0 bases and the V segment lost 3 bases, leaving 7 bases of the junction unmatched. CDR1 is GTSNPN and CDR2 is SVGIG in the germline V gene (reference sequence). The CDR3 coding sequence is TGTGCCTGGAGGGACCTGACTAGCGGGGTCTCCTACGAGCAGTACTTC. It translates to CAWRDLTSGVSYEQYF. Supplemented by reference TRBV30 and TRBJ2-7, the full variable domain reads SQTIHQWPATLVQPVGSPLSLECTVEGTSNPNLYWYRQAAGRGLQLLFYSVGIGQISSEVPQNLSASRPQDRQFILSSKKLLLSDSGFYLCAWRDLTSGVSYEQYFGPGTRLTVT.

The CDR3 is CASSQDRESVQFF. Written as DNA, the CDR3 is TGTGCCAGCAGCCAAGACAGGGAAAGCGTGCAGTTCTTC. This rearrangement joins TRBV3-1 to TRBJ2-1; possibly TRBD1 for D (5 bases). The V gene lost 0 bases and the J gene lost 12 bases, with 12 bases spanning the gap. CDR1 and CDR2 (germline): LGHDT, YNNKEL (reference sequence). CDR3 size: 13 residues.

CDR3 region: CAISAYWGEQYV. The CDR3 DNA sequence: TGTGCCATCAGTGCTTACTGGGGAGAGCAGTACGTC. The rearrangement uses TRBV10-3 and TRBJ2-7; D is ambiguous. Germline V lookup: CDR1 ENHRY, CDR2 SYGVKD. The CDR3 loop spans 12 amino acids. Trimming took 4 bases from V and 7 from J, leaving 11 bases between them.

This clonotype has more than one count but fewer than ten. The chain couples TRBV10-1 to TRBJ1-1; D ambiguous. The CDR3 totals 12 residues. Germline lookup yields CDR1 WNHNN and CDR2 SYGVQD (reference sequence). With 9 bases removed from V and 3 bases from J, the gap between germline ends came to 11 bases. Here the CDR3 reads CARTRTDTEAFF. In DNA form, the CDR3 reads TGCGCCAGGACCAGGACGGACACTGAAGCTTTCTTT.

The rearrangement uses TRBV3-1 and TRBJ1-3; the D is unclear. The CDR3 consists of 15 residues. The V and J ends lost 4 bases and 0 bases respectively, with 10 bases between them. The germline gives CDR1 LGHDT, CDR2 YNNKEL (reference sequence). Here the CDR3 reads CASSRGQISGNTIYF. CDR3 bases: TGTGCCAGCAGCCGAGGGCAGATCTCTGGAAACACCATATATTTT.

This clonotype was seen a few times. A junction boundary mismatches the germline segment, possibly from a read error. V and J are TRBV7-7 and TRBJ2-5; 13 bases agree with TRBD2. CDR1 and CDR2 from the germline V gene are SSHAT and FNYEAQ (reference sequence). The CDR3 contains 17 residues. The CDR3 nucleotides are TGTGCTAGCAGCTTATCCCGGACTAGCGGGGGCCAAGAGACCCAGTACTTC. It yields the protein CASSLSRTSGGQETQYF.

This clonotype appeared a few times. This rearrangement joins TRBV14 to TRBJ1-4; 10 positions agree with TRBD1. This CDR3 is built from 18 residues. Germline V lookup: CDR1 SGHDN, CDR2 FVKESK. Germline trimming cut 1 base from V and 3 bases from J; bases unmatched to any gene: 8. This CDR3 is CASSQAPQTGGSNEKLFF. The CDR3 region has the DNA TGTGCCAGCAGCCAAGCACCTCAGACAGGGGGCTCTAATGAAAAACTGTTTTTT.

The chain joins TRBV5-1 to TRBJ1-2, with D unresolved. V dropped 0 bases and J dropped 4 bases, with 13 bases sitting between them. The CDR3 spans 15 residues. CDR1 SGHRS and CDR2 YFSETQ come from the germline V gene. The CDR3 coding sequence is TGCGCCAGCAGCTTGGATGGCAGACCCCTCTATGGCTACACCTTC. Its protein product is CASSLDGRPLYGYTF.

This clonotype came up a few times. The rearrangement links TRBV5-1 to TRBJ1-4, with D perhaps TRBD1 (5 bases). The V end lost 2 bases, the J end lost 8 bases, and 16 bases lay between the germline ends. Germline V CDR1 and CDR2: SGHRS, YFSETQ. The CDR3 is 15 residues long. CDR3 in amino acids: CASSFSAGEGEKLFF. As DNA, the CDR3 is TGCGCCAGCAGCTTTTCGGCGGGGGAGGGAGAAAAACTGTTTTTT.

To note about this clonotype: At one end the junction does not follow the germline gene, possibly because of a read error. This chain connects TRBV7-2 to TRBJ1-1; D unresolved. The CDR3 consists of 12 residues. CDR1 is SGHTA and CDR2 is FQGNSA in the germline V gene. CDR3 in amino acids: CASSLGWTEAFF. In DNA, the CDR3 is TGTGCCAGTAGCTTGGGCTGGACTGAAGCTTTCTTT.

This clonotype came up many times. The genes are TRBV3-1 and TRBJ2-1, with D possibly called TRBD1 or TRBD2 (5 bases each). The CDR3 has 15 amino acids. V lost 4 bases and J lost 6, with 16 bases in between. Looked up from germline, CDR1 is LGHDT and CDR2 is YNNKEL (reference sequence). CDR3 DNA: TGTGCCAGCAGCCCTAAAGGGACCCATCGCAATGAGCAGTTCTTC. Residues: CASSPKGTHRNEQFF.

This rearrangement joins TRBV20-1 to TRBJ1-2; D call uncertain. Germline values: CDR1 DFQATT, CDR2 SNEGSKA (reference sequence). Trimming removed 6 bases at V and 3 bases at J, with 5 bases between. The CDR3 extends over 10 amino acids. The CDR3 sequence is CSAHYYGYTF. CDR3 nucleotide sequence: TGCAGTGCCCACTACTATGGCTACACCTTC.

This clonotype occurred a few times. This chain connects TRBV7-9 to TRBJ1-3, with D perhaps TRBD1 (5 bases). CDR1 SEHNR and CDR2 FQNEAQ come from the germline V gene (reference sequence). The V end was cut by 5 bases, the J end by 0 bases, with 11 bases between. The CDR3 is 15 residues long. CDR3 sequence reads: CASSTWGSSGNTIYF. In nucleotides, the CDR3 is TGTGCCAGCAGCACTTGGGGGAGCTCTGGAAACACCATATATTTT.

V is TRBV12-3 or TRBV12-4 and J is TRBJ2-3; 10 bases match TRBD2. The CDR3 sequence is 15 residues long. V lost 4 bases and J lost 4; bases outside the gene matches: 5. The CDR3, as DNA: TGTGCCAGCAGTTCAAAGCGGGGGGGCCCAGATACGCAGTATTTT. Translating gives CASSSKRGGPDTQYF.

This sequence joins TRBV6-1 and TRBJ1-5; D might be TRBD1 (6 bases). The CDR3 extends over 18 amino acids. Germline V lookup: CDR1 MNHNS, CDR2 SASEGT. Trimming removed 6 bases at V and 0 bases at J, with 21 bases between. The CDR3 DNA follows: TGTGCCAGCAGCTTCCCTTTACGACAGGTTTCTAGCAATCAGCCCCAGCATTTT. It translates to CASSFPLRQVSSNQPQHF.

This clonotype was seen a single time. This sequence joins TRBV6-5 and TRBJ2-2; D gene uncertain. CDR1 and CDR2 from the germline V gene are MNHEY and SVGAGI. CDR3 length: 16 amino acids. Trimming removed 0 bases from V and 4 bases from J, with 12 bases in between. CDR3 nucleotides: TGTGCCAGCAGTTACTCGATGGCAGTTTCCACCGGGGAGCTGTTTTTT. This gives the protein CASSYSMAVSTGELFF.

The V call is TRBV7-3, the J call TRBJ1-1; 8 positions match TRBD1. With 5 bases clipped from V and 10 bases from J, the junction kept 24 bases outside the gene matches. Germline CDR1 and CDR2: SGHTA and FQGTGA. The CDR3 is made up of 18 amino acids. DNA of the CDR3: TGTGCCAGCAGCGCAAACGGACAGGGCCTAAGGATGTTTTCGGGAGCTTTCTTT. Its translation is CASSANGQGLRMFSGAFF.

The V gene is TRBV20-1, the J gene TRBJ2-1; 9 bases are shared with TRBD2. The CDR3 runs to 15 residues. Germline assignment: CDR1 DFQATT and CDR2 SNEGSKA (reference sequence). V was clipped by 0 bases and J by 8 bases; unmatched bases: 8. The CDR3 nucleotides read TGCAGTGCTAGAGATCGTGCGGGGGGGCTTTATGAGCAGTTCTTC. Translating it yields CSARDRAGGLYEQFF.

This clonotype was seen a handful of times. This chain uses TRBV28 with TRBJ2-7; D possibly corresponds to TRBD2 (7 bases). The CDR3 sequence is 15 residues long. Trimming shortened V by 2 bases and J by 2 bases, and 13 bases separated the two germline ends. Germline V gene sequence: CDR1 MDHEN, CDR2 SYDVKM. The CDR3 DNA follows: TGTGCCAGCAGTTTAGGGGGGGGCACGACCTACGAGCAGTACGTC. Translating it yields CASSLGGGTTYEQYV.